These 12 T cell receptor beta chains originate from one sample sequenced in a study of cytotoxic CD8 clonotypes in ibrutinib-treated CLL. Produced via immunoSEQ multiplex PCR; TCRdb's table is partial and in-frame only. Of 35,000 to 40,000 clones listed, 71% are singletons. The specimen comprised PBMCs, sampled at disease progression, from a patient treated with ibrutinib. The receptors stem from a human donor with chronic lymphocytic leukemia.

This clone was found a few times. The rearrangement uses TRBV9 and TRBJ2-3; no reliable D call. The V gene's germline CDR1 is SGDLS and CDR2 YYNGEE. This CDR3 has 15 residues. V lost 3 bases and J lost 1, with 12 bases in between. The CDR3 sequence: CASSGGTIRTDTQYF. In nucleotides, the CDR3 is TGTGCCAGCAGCGGGGGTACTATCCGCACAGATACGCAGTATTTT.

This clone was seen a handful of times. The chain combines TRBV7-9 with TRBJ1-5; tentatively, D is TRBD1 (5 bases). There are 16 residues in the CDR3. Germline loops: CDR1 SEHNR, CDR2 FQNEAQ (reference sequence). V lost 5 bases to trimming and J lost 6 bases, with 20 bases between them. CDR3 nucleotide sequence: TGTGCCAGCAGCGCGCTAGTGGACAAGTCTGGTCAGCCCCAGCATTTT. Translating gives CASSALVDKSGQPQHF.

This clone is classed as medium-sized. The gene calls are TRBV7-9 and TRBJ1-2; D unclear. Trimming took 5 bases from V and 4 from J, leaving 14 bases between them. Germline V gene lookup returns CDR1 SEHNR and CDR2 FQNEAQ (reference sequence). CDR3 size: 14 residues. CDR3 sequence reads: CASSRDTTGYGYTF. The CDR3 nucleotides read TGTGCCAGCAGCCGGGATACAACTGGCTATGGCTACACCTTC. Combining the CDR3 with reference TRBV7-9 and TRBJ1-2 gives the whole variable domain DTGVSQNPRHKITKRGQNVTFRCDPISEHNRLYWYRQTLGQGPEFLTYFQNEAQLEKSRLLSDRFSAERPKGSFSTLEIQRTEQGDSAMYLCASSRDTTGYGYTFGSGTRLTVV.

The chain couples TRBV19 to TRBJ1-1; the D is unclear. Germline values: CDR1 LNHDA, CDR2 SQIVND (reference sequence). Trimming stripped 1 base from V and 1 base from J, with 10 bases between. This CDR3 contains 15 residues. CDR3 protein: CASSIVRGGNTEAFF. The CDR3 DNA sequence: TGTGCCAGTAGTATAGTGCGGGGTGGGAACACTGAAGCTTTCTTT.

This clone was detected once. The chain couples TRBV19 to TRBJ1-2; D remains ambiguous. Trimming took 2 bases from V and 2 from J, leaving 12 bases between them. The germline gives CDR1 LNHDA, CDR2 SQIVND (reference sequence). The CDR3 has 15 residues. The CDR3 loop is CASSISPLGNYGYTF. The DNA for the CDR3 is TGTGCCAGTAGTATAAGTCCCTTGGGAAACTATGGCTACACCTTC.

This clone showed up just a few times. CDR3 DNA sequence: TGTGCCAGCAGCTTAGAACGGACCTACGAGCAGTACTTC. Encoded protein: CASSLERTYEQYF. The J gene is TRBJ2-7, the V gene TRBV7-6; unclear D gene. This CDR3 comprises 13 residues. From germline, CDR1 is SGHVS and CDR2 FNYEAQ. V shed 1 base and J shed 2 bases, with 6 bases lying between them. Complete variable domain (other parts from reference TRBV7-6 and TRBJ2-7): GAGVSQSPRYKVTKRGQDVALRCDPISGHVSLYWYRQALGQGPEFLTYFNYEAQQDKSGLPNDRFSAERPEGSISTLTIQRTEQRDSAMYRCASSLERTYEQYFGPGTRLTVT.

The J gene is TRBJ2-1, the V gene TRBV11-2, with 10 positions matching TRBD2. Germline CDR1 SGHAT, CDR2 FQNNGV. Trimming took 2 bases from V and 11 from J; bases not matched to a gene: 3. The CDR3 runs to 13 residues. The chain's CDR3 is CASSLSAGGQQFF. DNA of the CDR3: TGTGCCAGCAGCTTATCAGCGGGGGGGCAGCAGTTCTTC.

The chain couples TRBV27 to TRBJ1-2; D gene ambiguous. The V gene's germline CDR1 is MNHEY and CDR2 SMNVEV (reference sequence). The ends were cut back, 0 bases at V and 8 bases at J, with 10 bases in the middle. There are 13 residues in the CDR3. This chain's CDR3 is CASSLSTGWGYTF. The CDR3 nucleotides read TGTGCCAGCAGTTTATCGACCGGTTGGGGCTACACCTTC.

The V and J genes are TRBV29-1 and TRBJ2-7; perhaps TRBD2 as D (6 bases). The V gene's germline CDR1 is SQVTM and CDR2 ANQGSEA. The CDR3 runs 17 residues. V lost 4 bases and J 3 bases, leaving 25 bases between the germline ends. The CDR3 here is CSVGGRLNPGVYYEQYF. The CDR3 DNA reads TGCAGCGTTGGTGGTCGCCTCAACCCGGGGGTTTACTACGAGCAGTACTTC.

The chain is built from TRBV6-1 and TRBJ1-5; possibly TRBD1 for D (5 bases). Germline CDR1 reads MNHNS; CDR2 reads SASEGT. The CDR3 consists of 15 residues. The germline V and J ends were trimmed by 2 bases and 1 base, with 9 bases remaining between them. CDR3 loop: CASSEWGLSNQPQHF. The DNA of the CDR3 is TGTGCCAGCAGTGAATGGGGACTCAGCAATCAGCCCCAGCATTTT.

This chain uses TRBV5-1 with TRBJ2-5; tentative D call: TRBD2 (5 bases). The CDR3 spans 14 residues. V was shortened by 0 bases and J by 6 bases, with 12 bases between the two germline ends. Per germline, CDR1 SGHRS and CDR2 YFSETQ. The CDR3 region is CASSLERGLKTQYF. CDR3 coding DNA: TGCGCCAGCAGCTTGGAACGGGGATTGAAGACCCAGTACTTC.

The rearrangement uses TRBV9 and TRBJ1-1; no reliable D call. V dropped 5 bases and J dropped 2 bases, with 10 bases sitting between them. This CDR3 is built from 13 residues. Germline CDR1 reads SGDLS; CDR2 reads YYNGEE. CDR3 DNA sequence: TGTGCCAGCAGGTGGGAAGGCAACACTGAAGCTTTCTTT. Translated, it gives CASRWEGNTEAFF.